The 7 T cell receptor beta chains listed next were all sequenced from one sample in a study of neurological immune-mediated disorders. MiXCR, run by TCRdb on the 5' RACE reads, gives a single entry per CDR3 protein. Among 71,000 or so distinct CDR3 sequences listed, less than 5.5% were seen once. What was sequenced was PBMCs. The receptor source for this set is a woman aged 30 to 39 with multiple sclerosis.

In its sample, this clonotype was seen many times. The J gene is TRBJ1-6, the V gene TRBV20-1; a possible D gene is TRBD1 (6 bases). Per the germline V gene, CDR1 is DFQATT and CDR2 is SNEGSKA (reference sequence). Trimming left V 4 bases short and J 10 bases short, with 11 bases between. There are 12 residues in the CDR3. As DNA, the CDR3 is TGCAGTGCTACACAGGGAGACTCACCCCTCCACTTT. Translated: CSATQGDSPLHF.

The chain carries TRBV6-1 and TRBJ2-2; 8 bases align to TRBD2. This CDR3 contains 15 residues. Trimming removed 4 bases from V and 6 bases from J; junction bases left unmatched: 7. Germline V gene sequence: CDR1 MNHNS, CDR2 SASEGT. For the CDR3, the DNA is TGTGCCAGCAGTGTTGACGGGGGGGCTTCCGGGGAGCTGTTTTTT. Amino acids: CASSVDGGASGELFF.

This clonotype came up many times. The V and J genes are TRBV13 and TRBJ1-5; TRBD1 matches 9 bases. The germline V gene encodes CDR1 PRHDT and CDR2 FYEKMQ (reference sequence). V shed 3 bases, J shed 4 bases, and the junction held 1 base outside the gene matches. CDR3 length equals 14 residues. The CDR3 loop reads CASSFGTGNQPQHF. The DNA for the CDR3 is TGTGCCAGCAGCTTTGGGACAGGGAATCAGCCCCAGCATTTT.

This chain links TRBV12-3 or TRBV12-4 with TRBJ1-2; 8 bases are a match to TRBD1. The CDR3 has 14 amino acids. The V gene end was trimmed by 7 bases and the J gene end by 4 bases; junction bases not matched to a gene: 8. In DNA form, the CDR3 reads TGTGCCAGCAAGCCGGGACAGGACCTCTATGGCTACACCTTC. It encodes CASKPGQDLYGYTF.

This clonotype was seen more than once but under ten times. The genes are TRBV20-1 and TRBJ2-3; D is possibly TRBD2 (6 bases). Trimming left V 5 bases short and J 0 bases short, with 21 bases between. This CDR3 region has 17 residues. Per germline, CDR1 DFQATT and CDR2 SNEGSKA (reference sequence). The CDR3 nucleotides read TGCAGTGCTCCTGTCCGCGGACTAACCCAAAGCACAGATACGCAGTATTTT. Translating it yields CSAPVRGLTQSTDTQYF.

This clonotype was seen at least ten times. The chain combines TRBV5-1 with TRBJ2-3; 12 bases align to TRBD2. V lost 6 bases to trimming and J lost 2 bases; unmatched junction nucleotides: 7. Germline V gives CDR1 SGHRS, CDR2 YFSETQ. The CDR3 has 16 residues. The CDR3 coding sequence is TGCGCCAGCAAAGTAGGACTAGCGGGGAACACAGATACGCAGTATTTT. Translated: CASKVGLAGNTDTQYF.

This clonotype showed up many times. The genes are TRBV28 and TRBJ1-5; TRBD1 matches at 9 bases. The germline V gene encodes CDR1 MDHEN and CDR2 SYDVKM. V gave up 5 bases and J gave up 5 bases; unmatched junction bases: 7. CDR3 size: 15 residues. The CDR3 spells CASSPGTGSDQPQHF. In nucleotides, the CDR3 is TGTGCCAGCAGTCCCGGGACAGGGTCCGATCAGCCCCAGCATTTT.